This T cell receptor beta chain was retrieved from a study of CD8 T cells in ankylosing spondylitis (dated by TCRdb to about 2017). With regard to the full study: T cell receptor beta repertoires were profiled in healthy donors and ankylosing spondylitis patients so that disease-linked TCR variants could be found. In total, the full study cohort was made up of 85 to 140 healthy donors and approximately 24 ankylosing spondylitis patients. Peripheral blood samples were taken, and synovial fluid was additionally collected from ankylosing spondylitis patients. Study-level results and caveats: A TCR beta motif of roughly 8 highly homologous amino acid variants appeared characteristic of blood from ankylosing spondylitis patients. Significant enrichment of the disease-linked clones was reported in matched synovial fluid samples from ankylosing spondylitis patients. Some motif variants were previously reported in synovial fluid and blood of reactive arthritis patients, suggesting common disease-initiation mechanisms. The disease-linked clones showed a CD8+ phenotype and occurred at relatively low frequencies in peripheral blood.

CDR1 and CDR2, looked up from the germline V gene, are SGHTA and FQGTGA. At the junction V is shortened by 6 bases and J by 0 bases; bases outside the gene matches: 2. The CDR3, from cysteine to phenylalanine, totals 14 residues. This entry keeps only the CDR3 DNA: 42 bases, framed from base 1. Instrument used: Illumina HiSeq 2500. Quantitative 5'-RACE with molecular barcodes was used to prepare TCR beta libraries. The original pipeline was this. A new computational method, built on a probabilistic model of VDJ rearrangement, was used to identify disease-linked TCR variants. TCRdb's own reprocessing of the public reads used fastp at Q25 and MiXCR and kept productive beta chains. Entries that share a CDR3 protein sequence are merged under the most common genes and DNA. The authors' filters were not applied to this entry. The sample includes nearly 250,000 distinct CDR3 sequences, with under 35% observed a single time. Approximately 4% of the sample belongs to the ten largest clones.

This clonotype was seen a few times. What antigen it recognizes has not been identified. No quality values exist for individual bases; no much larger clone is one base distant. The sequence is built from TRBV7-3 and TRBJ2-1; 7 bases in between match TRBD2. The receptor's source is a male donor with ankylosing spondylitis or in good health (not recorded which). What was sequenced was blood, either unsorted or a sorted T cell fraction (not recorded which). This receptor has the CDR3 CASRSSGSYNEQFF. The DNA reads as follows: TGTGCCAGCAGGTCTAGCGGCTCCTACAATGAGCAGTTCTTC.